The 12 T cell receptor beta chains presented below share a single source sample, sequenced in a study of early T cells in non-severe SARS-CoV-2 infection. TCRdb reanalysed the 5' RACE reads using MiXCR and keeps one entry per CDR3 protein. This table has more than 55,000 distinct CDR3 sequences, under 15% appearing once. Sequencing input: whole blood. The origin of the receptors is an adult who was a healthcare worker with PCR-confirmed SARS-CoV-2 infection or an uninfected control (not recorded which).

This clonotype came up a few times. The chain links TRBV9 to TRBJ2-2; D not resolved. In germline, CDR1 is SGDLS, CDR2 YYNGEE. Between the trimmed V and J ends, which lost 0 bases and 3 bases, there was a span of 6 bases. This CDR3 is built from 14 residues. CDR3 in amino acids: CASSVGGDTGELFF. The CDR3 DNA reads TGTGCCAGCAGCGTAGGTGGCGACACCGGGGAGCTGTTTTTT.

This clonotype was counted ten times or more. This chain joins TRBV20-1 and TRBJ2-4, with 10 bases fitting TRBD1. The CDR3 consists of 16 residues. Germline lookup yields CDR1 DFQATT and CDR2 SNEGSKA (reference sequence). V was clipped by 5 bases and J by 6 bases; unmatched bases: 13. The CDR3 region has the DNA TGCAGTGCTCGGGACAGGGGCAACTTCCTCTTAAACATTCAGTACTTC. It codes for CSARDRGNFLLNIQYF.

This clonotype was picked up many times. The chain recombines TRBV12-3 or TRBV12-4 with TRBJ1-2; 8 bases are shared with TRBD1. The CDR3 is 14 amino acids. V dropped 7 bases and J dropped 8; count of bases not matched to a gene: 12. In nucleotides, the CDR3 is TGTGCCAGCAAGTCAGGCGAGTGGGACAGGGGCTACACCTTC. It codes for CASKSGEWDRGYTF.

This clonotype has a handful of counts. This chain connects TRBV6-1 to TRBJ1-1, with TRBD1 matching 7 bases. CDR3 length: 14 residues. The V and J ends lost 2 bases and 4 bases, in that order; junction bases with no gene match: 4. Per the germline V gene, CDR1 is MNHNS and CDR2 is SASEGT. The CDR3 DNA reads as TGTGCCAGCAGTGAACAGGGGGGCTTCACTGAAGCTTTCTTT. It translates to CASSEQGGFTEAFF.

In this sample, this clonotype turned up a few times. The chain couples TRBV7-2 to TRBJ2-2, with 10 bases aligning to TRBD2. V gave up 5 bases and J gave up 6 bases; unmatched junction bases: 6. CDR1 SGHTA and CDR2 FQGNSA come from the germline V gene. CDR3 length: 15 residues. For the CDR3, the DNA is TGTGCCAGCAGCGTCCAGCGGGGGGGCGCCGGGGAGCTGTTTTTT. Amino acids: CASSVQRGGAGELFF.

The rearrangement uses TRBV12-3 or TRBV12-4 and TRBJ1-5; D is possibly TRBD1 (5 bases). This CDR3 comprises 15 residues. Trimming took off 3 bases at V and 5 bases at J, with 14 bases between the two ends. DNA of the CDR3: TGTGCCAGCAGTTTGGGCCGACAGACCCATCAGCCCCAGCATTTT. Amino acid sequence: CASSLGRQTHQPQHF.

V usage is TRBV29-1 and J usage is TRBJ2-3; TRBD2 is a possible D gene (6 bases). CDR3 length: 13 amino acids. V dropped 5 bases and J dropped 6 bases, with 15 bases sitting between them. Germline V gives CDR1 SQVTM, CDR2 ANQGSEA. For the CDR3, the DNA is TGCAGCGTTCGGGGGATGGGTAGTGATACGCAGTATTTT. As protein: CSVRGMGSDTQYF.

This chain uses TRBV12-3 or TRBV12-4 with TRBJ1-4; TRBD1 matches at 7 bases. With 2 bases clipped from V and 7 bases from J, the junction kept 7 bases outside the gene matches. The CDR3 spans 15 residues. The CDR3 spells CASSLRGPQGEKLFF. For the CDR3, the DNA is TGTGCCAGCAGTTTAAGGGGGCCCCAGGGTGAAAAACTGTTTTTT.

The rearrangement links TRBV12-2 to TRBJ2-3; the listed D gene, TRBD1, was not tested against the DNA. TRBV12-2 counts as a pseudogene. There are 13 residues in the CDR3. CDR3 residues: CAITGASTDTQYF. CDR3 DNA: TGTGCAATTACGGGGGCAAGCACAGATACGCAGTATTTT.

Ten or more counts support this clonotype. The CDR3 here is CASSAQNPDTQYF. CDR3 DNA: TGTGCCAGCAGCGCACAGAACCCAGATACGCAGTATTTT. V usage is TRBV7-2 and J usage is TRBJ2-3; D is unclear. V lost 5 bases and J lost 4, with 10 bases in between. The CDR3 is 13 residues long. The germline CDR1 and CDR2 sequences are SGHTA and FQGNSA.

CDR3 amino acids: CASSLGQGIGEQYF. DNA of the CDR3: TGCGCCAGCAGTCTAGGACAGGGAATCGGCGAGCAGTACTTC. V is TRBV4-3 and J is TRBJ2-7; 8 positions match TRBD1. CDR1 is LGHNA and CDR2 is YSLEER in the germline V gene. The CDR3 sequence is 14 residues long. J lost 6 bases, V lost 6 bases, and 10 bases had no gene match.

The gene calls are TRBV12-3 or TRBV12-4 and TRBJ2-7, with 9 nucleotides matching TRBD1. J was trimmed by 3 bases and V by 6 bases; bases with no gene match: 15. The CDR3 loop spans 17 amino acids. CDR3 in amino acids: CASRRRQGDKTYYEQYF. CDR3 bases: TGTGCCAGCAGAAGAAGACAGGGGGATAAGACCTACTACGAGCAGTACTTC.